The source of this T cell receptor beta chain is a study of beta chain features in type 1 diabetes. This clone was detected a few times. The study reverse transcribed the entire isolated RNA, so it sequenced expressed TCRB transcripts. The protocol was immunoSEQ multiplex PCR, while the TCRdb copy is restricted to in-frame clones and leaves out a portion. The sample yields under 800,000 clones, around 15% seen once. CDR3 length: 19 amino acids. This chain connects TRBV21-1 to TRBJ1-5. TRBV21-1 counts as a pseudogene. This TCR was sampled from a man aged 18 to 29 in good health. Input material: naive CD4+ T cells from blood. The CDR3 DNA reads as TGTGCCAGCAGCAAAGTTGCTATGAAGGGCTCGGAATGCAATCAGCCCCAGCATTTT. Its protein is CASSKVAMKGSECNQPQHF.